Each of the 26 T cell receptor beta chains below was sequenced from the same sample in a study of cytomegalovirus exposure and HLA in healthy donors. The method was immunoSEQ multiplex PCR; TCRdb's version includes in-frame clones alone and lacks a portion of them. The top ten hold 0.6% to 0.8% of the sample, which has around 150,000 clones, approximately 93% seen once. The material sequenced was PBMCs. These receptors all come from a man aged 18-30 years in good health and CMV-seronegative.

This clone was seen once. V is TRBV6-4 and J is TRBJ2-7; 8 bases are shared with TRBD1. Per germline, CDR1 MRHNA and CDR2 SNTAGT. The length of the CDR3 is 15 residues. V trimming: 4 bases; J trimming: 2 bases; junction bases outside the gene matches: 7. Here the CDR3 reads CASSVRTGPTYEQYV. CDR3 bases: TGTGCCAGCAGTGTAAGGACAGGGCCTACCTACGAGCAGTACGTC.

The V gene is TRBV7-9, the J gene TRBJ2-5; a possible D gene is TRBD2 (6 bases). The CDR3 length is 15 residues. Trimming pared 5 bases from V and 1 base from J, leaving 14 bases between. Germline V gene lookup returns CDR1 SEHNR and CDR2 FQNEAQ (reference sequence). The CDR3 region is CASSIQRGSQETQYF. For the CDR3, the DNA is TGTGCCAGCAGCATTCAACGGGGGAGCCAAGAGACCCAGTACTTC.

As concerns this clone: The conserved final phenylalanine or tryptophan is absent from the CDR3, which likely points to a read error. The DNA is omitted, as the CDR3 cannot be located on it reliably, and the CDR3 follows TCRdb's listing. This chain joins TRBV5-1 and TRBJ2-6; the table's TRBD2 call for D was not verified on the DNA. The CDR3 is 11 amino acids long, termini counted. CDR1 is SGHRS, CDR2 YFSETQ, per germline. CDR3 sequence: CASSSSSGFAC.

V gene TRBV18 combines with J gene TRBJ1-1, with no clear D. V was clipped by 0 bases and J by 0 bases, with 11 bases between them. The germline V gene encodes CDR1 KGHSH and CDR2 LQKENI. This CDR3 has 16 residues. For the CDR3, the DNA is TGTGCCAGCTCACCACCGATGAGAGGGCTGAACACTGAAGCTTTCTTT. Residues: CASSPPMRGLNTEAFF. The full variable domain, completed using reference TRBV18 and TRBJ1-1, is NAGVMQNPRHLVRRRGQEARLRCSPMKGHSHVYWYRQLPEEGLKFMVYLQKENIIDESGMPKERFSAEFPKEGPSILRIQQVVRGDSAAYFCASSPPMRGLNTEAFFGQGTRLTVV.

This clone was seen a few times. The V and J genes are TRBV19 and TRBJ2-1, with D perhaps matching TRBD2 (5 bases). Germline values: CDR1 LNHDA, CDR2 SQIVND (reference sequence). V was trimmed by 3 bases and J by 8 bases, leaving 20 bases between them. The CDR3 runs to 16 residues. The CDR3 bases are TGTGCCAGTAGTATCGATGGGAGCTTGCTACGGGATGAGCAGTTCTTC. As protein: CASSIDGSLLRDEQFF. The full variable domain, in which reference TRBV19 and TRBJ2-1 provide the parts outside the CDR3, is DGGITQSPKYLFRKEGQNVTLSCEQNLNHDAMYWYRQDPGQGLRLIYYSQIVNDFQKGDIAEGYSVSREKKESFPLTVTSAQKNPTAFYLCASSIDGSLLRDEQFFGPGTRLTVL.

The rearrangement links TRBV7-3 to TRBJ2-3; TRBD1 might be the D (7 bases). This CDR3 spans 15 amino acids. Trimming pared 2 bases from V and 2 bases from J, leaving 11 bases between. The germline CDR1 and CDR2 sequences are SGHTA and FQGTGA. CDR3 coding DNA: TGTGCCAGCAGCTTAGGGGGGACAGTCACAGATACGCAGTATTTT. As protein: CASSLGGTVTDTQYF.

V usage is TRBV7-9 and J usage is TRBJ1-6; D is perhaps TRBD1 (6 bases). Trimming removed 5 bases from V and 7 bases from J, with 18 bases in between. The CDR3 consists of 16 residues. Germline loops: CDR1 SEHNR, CDR2 FQNEAQ (reference sequence). DNA for the CDR3: TGTGCCAGCAGCCCCACCGCTGGGACAAGCAATTCACCCCTCCACTTT. Translating it yields CASSPTAGTSNSPLHF.

The V gene is TRBV5-1, the J gene TRBJ2-3; 13 nucleotides line up with TRBD2. The CDR3 is 17 residues long. The J segment lost 6 bases and the V segment lost 4 bases, leaving 11 bases of the junction unmatched. CDR1 SGHRS and CDR2 YFSETQ come from the germline V gene. In nucleotides, the CDR3 is TGCGCCAGCAGCCCCCAATGGACTAGCGGGAGCGGCGATACGCAGTATTTT. This translates into CASSPQWTSGSGDTQYF.

V usage is TRBV2 and J usage is TRBJ2-1; 7 bases align to TRBD2. CDR1 SNHLY and CDR2 FYNNEI come from the germline V gene. The ends lost 0 bases at V and 5 bases at J; junction bases unmatched: 13. This CDR3 is 18 amino acids long. The CDR3 DNA reads as TGTGCCAGCAGTGAAGCAAATGGGAGGGCTAGGCCGCACAATGAGCAGTTCTTC. This encodes CASSEANGRARPHNEQFF.

The genes are TRBV6-5 and TRBJ1-2; unclear D gene. CDR1 is MNHEY, CDR2 SVGAGI, per germline. V gave up 4 bases and J gave up 8 bases, with 23 bases separating them. The CDR3 has 16 amino acids. In nucleotides, the CDR3 is TGTGCCAGCAGTTCCGCGTCATTCCCGGGAAGCTTAGGCTACACCTTC. This sequence encodes CASSSASFPGSLGYTF.

The chain is built from TRBV19 and TRBJ1-2; possible D gene TRBD1, 6 bases. Germline V gene sequence: CDR1 LNHDA, CDR2 SQIVND (reference sequence). CDR3 length: 13 amino acids. The germline V and J ends were trimmed by 6 bases and 5 bases, with 13 bases remaining between them. The CDR3 DNA is TGTGCCAGTAGGCCATTGGACAGATATGGCTACACCTTC. This translates into CASRPLDRYGYTF.

The chain recombines TRBV2 with TRBJ2-1, with 15 positions matching TRBD2. Germline loops: CDR1 SNHLY, CDR2 FYNNEI. There are 19 residues in the CDR3. V dropped 5 bases and J dropped 8; count of bases not matched to a gene: 16. This CDR3 reads CASSFLGLAGGTLSYEQFF. CDR3 DNA sequence: TGTGCCAGCAGTTTCCTCGGACTAGCGGGGGGGACTCTGTCGTATGAGCAGTTCTTC.

The chain combines TRBV28 with TRBJ2-7; 8 bases fit TRBD2. The germline CDR1 and CDR2 sequences are MDHEN and SYDVKM. J lost 0 bases, V lost 9 bases, and 13 bases had no gene match. The CDR3 is 16 residues long. Here the CDR3 reads CARHTSGEESSYEQYV. CDR3 nucleotides: TGTGCCAGGCACACTAGCGGAGAAGAAAGCTCCTACGAGCAGTACGTC.

The CDR3 is CASRPSGGAGETQYF. CDR3 nucleotides: TGTGCCAGTAGGCCTAGCGGGGGGGCCGGTGAGACCCAGTACTTC. V is TRBV19 and J is TRBJ2-5; 12 bases align to TRBD2. The CDR3 contains 15 residues. The V gene's germline CDR1 is LNHDA and CDR2 SQIVND (reference sequence). The junction had 7 bases not matched to a gene; V was cut back by 6 bases and J by 5 bases.

This chain connects TRBV2 to TRBJ2-3; perhaps TRBD2 as D (5 bases). This CDR3 is 15 amino acids long. CDR1 is SNHLY and CDR2 is FYNNEI in the germline V gene. V lost 6 bases and J 0 bases, leaving 13 bases between the germline ends. The CDR3 DNA reads TGTGCCAGCAGGGTAGCGATCATTAGCACAGATACGCAGTATTTT. Translated: CASRVAIISTDTQYF. The whole variable domain, remainder taken from reference TRBV2 and TRBJ2-3, is EPEVTQTPSHQVTQMGQEVILRCVPISNHLYFYWYRQILGQKVEFLVSFYNNEISEKSEIFDDQFSVERPDGSNFTLKIRSTKLEDSAMYFCASRVAIISTDTQYFGPGTRLTVL.

The chain employs TRBV5-1 and TRBJ1-3; 8 nucleotides line up with TRBD1. The CDR3 is 16 residues long. J lost 3 bases, V lost 0 bases, and 5 bases had no gene match. CDR1 and CDR2 (germline): SGHRS, YFSETQ. CDR3 in DNA: TGCGCCAGCAGCTTGGGGCAGGGGGCGAGTGGAAACACCATATATTTT. Protein sequence: CASSLGQGASGNTIYF.

The chain links TRBV27 to TRBJ2-3; TRBD2 is a possible D gene (6 bases). With 5 bases removed from V and 2 bases from J, the gap between germline ends came to 14 bases. Germline V gene data show CDR1 as MNHEY and CDR2 as SMNVEV (reference sequence). The CDR3 contains 15 residues. The CDR3 here is CASSPLGEDTDTQYF. CDR3 DNA sequence: TGTGCCAGCAGTCCGTTGGGGGAGGACACAGATACGCAGTATTTT.

The rearrangement links TRBV7-8 to TRBJ2-1; tentative D call: TRBD2 (5 bases). The V end was cut by 2 bases, the J end by 2 bases, with 13 bases between. The germline V gene has CDR1 SGHVS and CDR2 FQNEAQ. The CDR3 spans 16 residues. The DNA of the CDR3 is TGTGCCAGCAGCTTAACCGGAGCGGCTCCCTACAATGAGCAGTTCTTC. Protein product: CASSLTGAAPYNEQFF.

The V call is TRBV5-1, the J call TRBJ1-2; tentative D call: TRBD1 (5 bases). Germline CDR1 is SGHRS and CDR2 is YFSETQ. The CDR3 sequence is 13 residues long. Trimming left V 4 bases short and J 8 bases short, with 15 bases between. The CDR3 sequence is CASSTVGGVGYTF. DNA of the CDR3: TGCGCCAGCAGCACAGTAGGAGGGGTCGGCTACACCTTC. The full variable domain, rest sourced from reference TRBV5-1 and TRBJ1-2, is KAGVTQTPRYLIKTRGQQVTLSCSPISGHRSVSWYQQTPGQGLQFLFEYFSETQRNKGNFPGRFSGRQFSNSRSEMNVSTLELGDSALYLCASSTVGGVGYTFGSGTRLTVV.

The chain has TRBV23-1 and TRBJ2-5; D is perhaps TRBD1 (6 bases). TRBV23-1 is classed as an ORF, of uncertain function. This CDR3 has 14 amino acids. The germline V and J ends were trimmed by 6 bases and 2 bases, with 13 bases remaining between them. This CDR3 is CASSQRQEQETQYF. The CDR3 nucleotides are TGCGCCAGCAGCCAGAGACAGGAACAAGAGACCCAGTACTTC.

The V call is TRBV7-9, the J call TRBJ1-2, with D maybe TRBD1 (6 bases). Between the trimmed V and J ends, which lost 0 bases and 5 bases, there was a span of 13 bases. This CDR3 has 15 residues. From germline, CDR1 is SEHNR and CDR2 FQNEAQ (reference sequence). CDR3 residues: CASSLALPGEYGYTF. The CDR3 DNA reads TGTGCCAGCAGCTTAGCGCTGCCAGGGGAGTATGGCTACACCTTC.

The chain combines TRBV5-6 with TRBJ2-2, with 8 positions matching TRBD1. Unmatched junction bases numbered 11, after V lost 1 base and J lost 6 bases. The CDR3 length is 17 residues. From germline, CDR1 is SGHDT and CDR2 YYEEEE. This CDR3 is CASSLSPAGGSPGELFF. CDR3 in DNA: TGTGCCAGCAGCTTGAGCCCGGCAGGGGGCTCTCCCGGGGAGCTGTTTTTT.

The chain recombines TRBV6-1 with TRBJ1-2; D gene uncertain. Between the trimmed V and J ends, which lost 0 bases and 7 bases, there was a span of 9 bases. CDR1 is MNHNS and CDR2 is SASEGT in the germline V gene. The CDR3 is 13 residues long. CDR3 residues: CASSEARQSGYTF. In DNA, the CDR3 is TGTGCCAGCAGTGAAGCGAGGCAGTCTGGCTACACCTTC.

This chain links TRBV5-8 with TRBJ1-5, with TRBD1 as a possible D gene (6 bases). V dropped 3 bases and J dropped 6 bases, with 19 bases sitting between them. The CDR3 has 16 residues. Germline CDR1 SGHTS, CDR2 YDEGEE. CDR3 DNA: TGTGCCAGCAGCTCCAAACTAACAGGGAGTGTTCAGCCCCAGCATTTT. Residues: CASSSKLTGSVQPQHF. The full variable domain, with the rest looked up from reference TRBV5-8 and TRBJ1-5, is EAGVTQSPTHLIKTRGQQATLRCSPISGHTSVYWYQQALGLGLQFLLWYDEGEERNRGNFPPRFSGRQFPNYSSELNVNALELEDSALYLCASSSKLTGSVQPQHFGDGTRLSIL.

The V gene is TRBV29-1, the J gene TRBJ1-2; TRBD1 is a possible D gene (6 bases). Germline values: CDR1 SQVTM, CDR2 ANQGSEA. The CDR3 spans 11 residues. V lost 6 bases and J 8 bases, leaving 13 bases between the germline ends. The CDR3 protein is CSVGEQGGYTF. The CDR3 region has the DNA TGCAGCGTAGGGGAACAGGGCGGCTACACCTTC.

The chain couples TRBV27 to TRBJ1-4; D uncertain. The V and J ends lost 7 bases and 0 bases respectively, with 15 bases between them. The CDR3 totals 16 residues. CDR1 MNHEY and CDR2 SMNVEV come from the germline V gene (reference sequence). The CDR3 region is CASKPSFGATNEKLFF. The CDR3 DNA follows: TGTGCCAGCAAGCCCTCCTTCGGGGCAACTAATGAAAAACTGTTTTTT.